This passage covers 17 T cell receptor beta chains from one sample sequenced in a study of blood T cell repertoires in COVID-19. TCRdb's table, derived via immunoSEQ multiplex PCR, lists solely in-frame clones and lacks some. The data hold about 170,000 clones, with roughly 85% observed a single time. Sequencing was done on a sample of peripheral blood. Receptors originate from a woman older than 75 with active or convalescent COVID-19.

This chain joins TRBV9 and TRBJ1-5, with TRBD1 as a possible D gene (6 bases). Germline CDR1 and CDR2: SGDLS and YYNGEE. V was clipped by 3 bases and J by 1 base, with 17 bases between them. The CDR3 covers 17 residues. Here the CDR3 reads CASSDSPGQLSNQPQHF. The CDR3, as DNA: TGTGCCAGCAGCGACTCACCGGGACAACTAAGCAATCAGCCCCAGCATTTT.

V is TRBV3-1 (or the pseudogene TRBV3-2) and J is TRBJ1-2; 9 bases line up with TRBD1. Per the germline V gene, CDR1 is LGHDT and CDR2 is YNNKEL (reference sequence). The V segment lost 1 base and the J segment 7 bases; nucleotides outside the gene matches: 4. The CDR3 covers 14 residues. The CDR3 DNA reads as TGTGCCAGCAGCCAAGGACAGGGGGTTTTTGGCTACACCTTC. It translates to CASSQGQGVFGYTF.

The rearrangement links TRBV19 to TRBJ1-2; a possible D gene is TRBD1 (5 bases). Trimming took off 3 bases at V and 8 bases at J, with 13 bases between the two ends. The CDR3 runs to 13 residues. Germline V CDR1 and CDR2: LNHDA, SQIVND (reference sequence). The CDR3 nucleotides read TGTGCCAGTAGTATGGGACTGCCCTGGGGCTACACCTTC. Amino acids: CASSMGLPWGYTF.

This sequence joins TRBV2 and TRBJ1-3; D ambiguous. CDR3 length: 13 amino acids. The V and J ends lost 6 bases and 4 bases respectively, with 10 bases between them. Germline CDR1 is SNHLY and CDR2 is FYNNEI. Here the CDR3 DNA reads TGTGCCAGCAGGTTTGGGCCAGGAAACACCATATATTTT. Translating gives CASRFGPGNTIYF.

The V call is TRBV15, the J call TRBJ1-1; D not certain. V was cut by 4 bases and J by 3 bases, with 12 bases left in between. This CDR3 is built from 14 residues. Germline CDR1 LNHNV, CDR2 YYDKDF (reference sequence). The CDR3 sequence: CATSTFRGDTEAFF. The CDR3 coding sequence is TGTGCCACCAGCACGTTCAGAGGAGACACTGAAGCTTTCTTT.

The chain uses TRBV18 and TRBJ2-1, with D possibly TRBD1 on 6 matching bases. V was shortened by 2 bases and J by 0 bases, with 14 bases between the two germline ends. The CDR3 extends over 17 amino acids. Germline V gene lookup returns CDR1 KGHSH and CDR2 LQKENI. CDR3 sequence (DNA): TGTGCCAGCTCACCATCAACGTGGGACAACTCCTACAATGAGCAGTTCTTC. Protein sequence: CASSPSTWDNSYNEQFF.

The rearrangement uses TRBV21-1 and TRBJ2-2; TRBD2 is taken as the D call from the table, unchecked against the DNA. TRBV21-1 constitutes a pseudogene. The CDR3 sequence is 20 residues long. The CDR3 DNA is TGTGCCAGCAGCAAATGTGGAGGGACTAGCGGGAGTTGGGACACCGGGGAGCTGTTTTTT. This sequence encodes CASSKCGGTSGSWDTGELFF.

This chain links TRBV7-9 with TRBJ2-3, with TRBD1 matching 7 bases. CDR3 length equals 16 residues. Trimming at V came to 5 bases and at J to 2 bases, leaving 10 bases not matched to a gene. Germline loops: CDR1 SEHNR, CDR2 FQNEAQ (reference sequence). The CDR3 DNA reads as TGTGCCAGCAGCCCGCTCGGGACAGTCAACACAGATACGCAGTATTTT. It codes for CASSPLGTVNTDTQYF.

This clone was found once. The CDR3 region has the DNA TGTGCCAGCAGTTTATCTAACACCGGGGAGCTGTTTTTT. Translating it yields CASSLSNTGELFF. The genes are TRBV12-3 or TRBV12-4 and TRBJ2-2; D gene unclear. The CDR3 length is 13 residues. The V gene lost 2 bases and the J gene lost 2 bases, with 3 bases spanning the gap.

Here the CDR3 DNA reads TGTGCCAGCTCACCATCGATCCAGTACAGCTCTGGGGCCAACGTCCTGACTTTC. Encoded protein: CASSPSIQYSSGANVLTF. The rearrangement links TRBV18 to TRBJ2-6; no clear D gene. The CDR3 consists of 18 residues. Trimming took 2 bases from V and 0 from J, leaving 14 bases between them. The germline gives CDR1 KGHSH, CDR2 LQKENI.

This clone was detected only once. The genes are TRBV18 and TRBJ1-5, with TRBD1 matching over 9 bases. V was pared by 2 bases and J by 0 bases, with 8 bases of the junction left unmatched. The CDR3 spans 18 residues. Germline V gene lookup returns CDR1 KGHSH and CDR2 LQKENI. CDR3 sequence (DNA): TGTGCCAGCTCACCATCAGGACCGGGACAGGGTAGCAATCAGCCCCAGCATTTT. This translates into CASSPSGPGQGSNQPQHF.

The chain joins TRBV28 to TRBJ1-5, with TRBD1 as a possible D gene (5 bases). The germline CDR1 and CDR2 sequences are MDHEN and SYDVKM. The CDR3 totals 17 residues. With 2 bases removed from V and 1 base from J, the gap between germline ends came to 15 bases. CDR3 coding DNA: TGTGCCAGCAGTTTAGTGGGGCAGGGTATAAGCAATCAGCCCCAGCATTTT. This encodes CASSLVGQGISNQPQHF. Drawing the rest from reference TRBV28 and TRBJ1-5, the complete variable domain is DVKVTQSSRYLVKRTGEKVFLECVQDMDHENMFWYRQDPGLGLRLIYFSYDVKMKEKGDIPEGYSVSREKKERFSLILESASTNQTSMYLCASSLVGQGISNQPQHFGDGTRLSIL.

CDR3 sequence reads: CASSTDNNEKLFF. The CDR3 region has the DNA TGTGCCAGCTCAACGGACAACAATGAAAAACTGTTTTTT. This chain joins TRBV18 and TRBJ1-4; D is perhaps TRBD1 (5 bases). Trimming shortened V by 5 bases and J by 5 bases, and 9 bases separated the two germline ends. Germline CDR1 KGHSH, CDR2 LQKENI. The CDR3 is 13 amino acids.

V is TRBV9 and J is TRBJ1-2, with unresolved D. Germline loops: CDR1 SGDLS, CDR2 YYNGEE. The CDR3 contains 14 residues. V was clipped by 4 bases and J by 4 bases, with 14 bases between them. This CDR3 reads CASSPAGGFYGYTF. The CDR3 DNA follows: TGTGCCAGCAGCCCCGCTGGCGGATTCTATGGCTACACCTTC.

This clone was recorded once. This chain joins TRBV6-1 and TRBJ1-1; tentative D call: TRBD1 (6 bases). The CDR3 runs 14 residues. V lost 1 base, J lost 4 bases, and 10 bases lay in between. CDR1 and CDR2 from the germline V gene are MNHNS and SASEGT. This CDR3 is CASSEVGQFTEAFF. In nucleotides, the CDR3 is TGTGCCAGCAGTGAAGTCGGACAGTTCACTGAAGCTTTCTTT.

The rearrangement uses TRBV5-1 and TRBJ1-1; D may be TRBD1 (6 bases). The CDR3 has 13 residues. Germline loops: CDR1 SGHRS, CDR2 YFSETQ. V dropped 1 base and J dropped 3 bases, with 7 bases sitting between them. This CDR3 reads CASSLSGDTEAFF. DNA of the CDR3: TGCGCCAGCAGCTTGTCAGGGGACACTGAAGCTTTCTTT.

This clone was detected only once. This chain links TRBV4-1 with TRBJ2-3, with 15 bases that match TRBD2. The CDR3 consists of 20 residues. The V gene's germline CDR1 is MGHRA and CDR2 YSYEKL. With 2 bases clipped from V and 0 bases from J, the junction kept 9 bases outside the gene matches. The CDR3 here is CASSQRMGLAGGSSTDTQYF. In DNA form, the CDR3 reads TGCGCCAGCAGCCAACGCATGGGACTAGCGGGAGGCTCTAGCACAGATACGCAGTATTTT.